This entry lists 10 T cell receptor beta chains sequenced from one sample in a study of blood T cell repertoires in COVID-19. The repertoire was sequenced with immunoSEQ multiplex PCR; TCRdb's copy has only in-frame clones and lacks some. The sample holds 250,000 to 350,000 clones; around 90% are singletons and the top ten take roughly 2.3%. The sample consisted of peripheral blood. Every receptor here comes from a man aged 18-30 years with active or convalescent COVID-19.

J is TRBJ1-4 and V is TRBV5-1; D is undetermined. The CDR3 has 15 residues. Trimming cost V 10 bases and J 4 bases, with 20 bases left between them. Germline V CDR1 and CDR2: SGHRS, YFSETQ. The CDR3 region is CACHAEGIVNEKLFF. Here the CDR3 DNA reads TGCGCCTGTCACGCCGAGGGAATCGTTAATGAAAAACTGTTTTTT.

A single count supports this clone. The rearrangement links TRBV7-9 to TRBJ2-7; 10 nucleotides agree with TRBD1. The germline gives CDR1 SEHNR, CDR2 FQNEAQ (reference sequence). V lost 5 bases, J lost 6 bases, and 7 bases stayed unmatched. The CDR3 contains 14 residues. The CDR3 spells CASSLRQGAGEQYF. In DNA form, the CDR3 reads TGTGCCAGCAGCCTTAGACAGGGGGCAGGCGAGCAGTACTTC. Full variable domain (missing parts from reference TRBV7-9 and TRBJ2-7): DTGVSQNPRHKITKRGQNVTFRCDPISEHNRLYWYRQTLGQGPEFLTYFQNEAQLEKSRLLSDRFSAERPKGSFSTLEIQRTEQGDSAMYLCASSLRQGAGEQYFGPGTRLTVT.

V is TRBV18 and J is TRBJ2-3, with D maybe TRBD1 (6 bases). Germline loops: CDR1 KGHSH, CDR2 LQKENI. The V end lost 2 bases, the J end lost 1 base, and 19 bases lay between the germline ends. The CDR3 loop spans 18 amino acids. The CDR3 DNA sequence: TGTGCCAGCTCACCAAACAACAGGGTGGACGTTCGCACAGATACGCAGTATTTT. It codes for CASSPNNRVDVRTDTQYF.

This chain links TRBV7-9 with TRBJ2-1; 9 positions match TRBD1. Losses at the gene ends were 5 bases for V and 3 bases for J; bases not matched to a gene: 5. Germline CDR1 and CDR2: SEHNR and FQNEAQ (reference sequence). CDR3 length: 15 amino acids. The CDR3 DNA is TGTGCCAGCAGCCCCCGGACAGGGGACTACAATGAGCAGTTCTTC. Protein sequence: CASSPRTGDYNEQFF.

The rearrangement uses TRBV7-2 and TRBJ1-2, with no clear D. Germline V gene sequence: CDR1 SGHTA, CDR2 FQGNSA. Trimming shortened V by 1 base and J by 0 bases, and 6 bases separated the two germline ends. This CDR3 is 14 amino acids long. CDR3 sequence: CASSLVGTNYGYTF. In nucleotides, the CDR3 is TGTGCCAGCAGCTTAGTTGGCACTAACTATGGCTACACCTTC.

J is TRBJ2-7 and V is TRBV6-5; the D is unclear. Per germline, CDR1 MNHEY and CDR2 SVGAGI. V lost 6 bases, J lost 1 base, and 7 bases lay in between. The CDR3 spans 12 residues. CDR3 sequence: CASSPFSYEQYF. The CDR3 region has the DNA TGTGCCAGCAGCCCCTTTTCCTACGAGCAGTACTTC.

V and J are TRBV11-2 and TRBJ2-3, with 8 nucleotides matching TRBD1. In germline, CDR1 is SGHAT, CDR2 FQNNGV. CDR3 length: 15 amino acids. With V trimmed by 1 base and J by 4 bases, 4 bases remained unmatched. The CDR3 nucleotides are TGTGCCAGCAGCTTAGTCAGGGGGCTATCAGATACGCAGTATTTT. This sequence encodes CASSLVRGLSDTQYF.

This CDR3 is CASSLIVLKGAAKAFF. The CDR3 coding sequence is TGTGCCAGCAGTTTAATTGTCTTAAAGGGGGCGGCCAAAGCTTTCTTT. The rearrangement uses TRBV28 and TRBJ1-1; 7 bases map to TRBD1. The CDR3 runs to 16 residues. Losses at the gene ends were 2 bases for V and 9 bases for J; bases not matched to a gene: 15. Looked up from germline, CDR1 is MDHEN and CDR2 is SYDVKM.

This clone was found once. The chain has TRBV4-1 and TRBJ1-5; D perhaps matches TRBD1 (5 bases). V shed 3 bases and J shed 4 bases, with 28 bases lying between them. CDR3 length equals 20 residues. CDR1 is MGHRA, CDR2 YSYEKL, per germline. The CDR3 sequence: CASSQIDNRFSQLKNQPQHF. In DNA form, the CDR3 reads TGCGCCAGCAGCCAGATCGACAACAGGTTTTCGCAGCTCAAGAATCAGCCCCAGCATTTT.

The V call is TRBV4-1, the J call TRBJ1-1, with no clear D. Germline V lookup: CDR1 MGHRA, CDR2 YSYEKL. The ends were cut back, 1 base at V and 4 bases at J, with 16 bases in the middle. The CDR3 is made up of 16 amino acids. The CDR3 nucleotides read TGCGCCAGCAGCCAAGTAATTGTCAGGTTAGGCACTGAAGCTTTCTTT. As protein: CASSQVIVRLGTEAFF.